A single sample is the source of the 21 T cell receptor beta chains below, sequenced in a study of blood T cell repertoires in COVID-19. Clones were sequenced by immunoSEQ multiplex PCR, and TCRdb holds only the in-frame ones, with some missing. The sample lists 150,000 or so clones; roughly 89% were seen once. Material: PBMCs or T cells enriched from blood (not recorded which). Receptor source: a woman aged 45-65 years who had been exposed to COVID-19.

CDR3 sequence reads: CASSHTRSGQPQHF. The CDR3 nucleotides are TGTGCCAGTAGTCACACACGGTCAGGTCAGCCCCAGCATTTT. This chain connects TRBV19 to TRBJ1-5; D unclear. V dropped 5 bases and J dropped 6 bases, with 14 bases sitting between them. CDR3 size: 14 residues. The V gene's germline CDR1 is LNHDA and CDR2 SQIVND (reference sequence).

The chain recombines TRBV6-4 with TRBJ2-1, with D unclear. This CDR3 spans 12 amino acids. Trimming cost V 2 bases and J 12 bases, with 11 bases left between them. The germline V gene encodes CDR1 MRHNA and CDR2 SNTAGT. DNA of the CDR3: TGTGCCAGCAGTGACGGCTCAGATGCGCAGTTCTTC. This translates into CASSDGSDAQFF.

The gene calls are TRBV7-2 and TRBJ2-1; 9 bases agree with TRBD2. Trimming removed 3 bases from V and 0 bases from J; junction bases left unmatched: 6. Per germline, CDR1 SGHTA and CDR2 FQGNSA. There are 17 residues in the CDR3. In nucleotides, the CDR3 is TGTGCCAGCAGCTTTGCGGGAGGGCCGAGCTCCTACAATGAGCAGTTCTTC. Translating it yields CASSFAGGPSSYNEQFF.

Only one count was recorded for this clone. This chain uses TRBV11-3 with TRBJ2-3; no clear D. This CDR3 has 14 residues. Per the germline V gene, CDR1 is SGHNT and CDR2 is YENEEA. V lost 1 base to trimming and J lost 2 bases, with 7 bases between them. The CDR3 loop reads CASSLGADTDTQYF. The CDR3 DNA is TGTGCCAGCAGCTTAGGGGCAGACACAGATACGCAGTATTTT.

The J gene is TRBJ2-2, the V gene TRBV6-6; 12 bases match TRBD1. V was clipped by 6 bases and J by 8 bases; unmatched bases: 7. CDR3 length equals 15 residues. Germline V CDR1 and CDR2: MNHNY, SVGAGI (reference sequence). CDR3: CASRRGQGAVGELFF. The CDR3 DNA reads TGTGCCAGCAGACGGGGACAGGGGGCGGTTGGGGAGCTGTTTTTT.

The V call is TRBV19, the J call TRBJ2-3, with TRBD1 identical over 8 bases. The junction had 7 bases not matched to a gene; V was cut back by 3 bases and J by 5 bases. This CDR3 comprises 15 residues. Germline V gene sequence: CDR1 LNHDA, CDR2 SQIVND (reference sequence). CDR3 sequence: CASSIRPGGLDTQYF. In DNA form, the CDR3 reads TGTGCCAGTAGTATTCGTCCAGGGGGCTTAGATACGCAGTATTTT.

Written as DNA, the CDR3 is TGTGCCAGCACCCCTACTAGCGGGAAAGAGACCCAGTACTTC. Its translation is CASTPTSGKETQYF. The chain combines TRBV7-8 with TRBJ2-5; 10 bases are a match to TRBD2. CDR1 is SGHVS and CDR2 is FQNEAQ in the germline V gene. The trim removed 7 bases at V and 3 bases at J, leaving 5 bases unmatched. The CDR3 has 14 amino acids.

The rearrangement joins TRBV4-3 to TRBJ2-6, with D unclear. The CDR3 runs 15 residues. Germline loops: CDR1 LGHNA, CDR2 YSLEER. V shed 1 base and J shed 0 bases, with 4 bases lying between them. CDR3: CASSQGLSGANVLTF. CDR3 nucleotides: TGCGCCAGCAGCCAAGGACTCTCTGGGGCCAACGTCCTGACTTTC.

The CDR3 spells CASSQTGSTEAFF. CDR3 DNA sequence: TGTGCCAGCAGCCAAACAGGTAGCACTGAAGCTTTCTTT. J is TRBJ1-1 and V is TRBV4-2, with a tentative D call TRBD1 (5 bases). The CDR3 totals 13 residues. Trimming took 2 bases from V and 4 from J, leaving 8 bases between them. Germline V CDR1 and CDR2: LGHNA, YNFKEQ.

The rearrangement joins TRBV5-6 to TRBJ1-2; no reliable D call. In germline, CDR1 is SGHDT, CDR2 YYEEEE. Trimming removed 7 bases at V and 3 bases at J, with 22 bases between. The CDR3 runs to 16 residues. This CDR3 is CASSGRAVPSYYGYTF. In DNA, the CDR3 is TGTGCCAGCTCGGGGAGGGCAGTACCCTCATACTATGGCTACACCTTC.

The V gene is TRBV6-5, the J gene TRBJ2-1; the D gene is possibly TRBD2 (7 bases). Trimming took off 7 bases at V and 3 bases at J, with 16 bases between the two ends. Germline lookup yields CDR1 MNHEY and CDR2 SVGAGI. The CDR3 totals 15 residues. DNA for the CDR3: TGTGCCAGCACCCAACGGGGGGCAAACTACAATGAGCAGTTCTTC. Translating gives CASTQRGANYNEQFF.

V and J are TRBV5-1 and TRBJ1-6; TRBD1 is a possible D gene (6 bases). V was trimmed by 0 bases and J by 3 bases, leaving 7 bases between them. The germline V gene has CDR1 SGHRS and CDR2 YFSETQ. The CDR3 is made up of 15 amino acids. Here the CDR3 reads CASSLGGHYNSPLHF. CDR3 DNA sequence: TGCGCCAGCAGCTTGGGGGGGCACTATAATTCACCCCTCCACTTT.

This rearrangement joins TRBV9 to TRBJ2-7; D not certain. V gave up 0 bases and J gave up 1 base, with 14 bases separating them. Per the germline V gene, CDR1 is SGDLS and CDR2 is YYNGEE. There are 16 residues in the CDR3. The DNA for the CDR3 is TGTGCCAGCAGCGTAGCTGACTCCGGTTGGTCCTACGAGCAGTACTTC. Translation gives CASSVADSGWSYEQYF.

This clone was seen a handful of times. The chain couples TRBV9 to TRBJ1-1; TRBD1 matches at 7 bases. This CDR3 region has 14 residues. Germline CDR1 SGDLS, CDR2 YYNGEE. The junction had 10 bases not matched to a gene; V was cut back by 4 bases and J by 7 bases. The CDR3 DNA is TGTGCCAGCAGCCCACCGGACAGGACTTATGAAGCTTTCTTT. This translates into CASSPPDRTYEAFF. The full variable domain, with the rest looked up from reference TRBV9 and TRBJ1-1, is DSGVTQTPKHLITATGQRVTLRCSPRSGDLSVYWYQQSLDQGLQFLIQYYNGEERAKGNILERFSAQQFPDLHSELNLSSLELGDSALYFCASSPPDRTYEAFFGQGTRLTVV.

The CDR3 DNA is TGTGCCAGCAGTTACCCCGACGGGGGTGGGACTGAAGCTTTCTTT. This encodes CASSYPDGGGTEAFF. The genes are TRBV6-2 or TRBV6-3 and TRBJ1-1; D may be TRBD1 (5 bases). Germline V gene sequence: CDR1 MNHEY, CDR2 SVGEGT. Trimming cost V 2 bases and J 5 bases, with 15 bases left between them. CDR3 length equals 15 residues.

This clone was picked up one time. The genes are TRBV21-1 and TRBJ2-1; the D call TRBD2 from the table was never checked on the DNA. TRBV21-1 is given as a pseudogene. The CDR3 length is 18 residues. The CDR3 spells CASSNGGASGRKGNEQFF. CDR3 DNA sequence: TGTGCCAGCAGCAATGGTGGGGCTAGCGGGAGGAAAGGCAATGAGCAGTTCTTC.

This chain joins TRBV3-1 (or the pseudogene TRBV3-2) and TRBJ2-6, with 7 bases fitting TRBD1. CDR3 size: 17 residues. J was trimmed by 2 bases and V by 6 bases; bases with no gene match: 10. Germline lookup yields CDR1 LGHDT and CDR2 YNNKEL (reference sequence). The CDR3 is CASRPLATGAGANVLTF. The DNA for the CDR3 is TGTGCCAGCAGACCTCTCGCCACAGGGGCTGGGGCCAACGTCCTGACTTTC.

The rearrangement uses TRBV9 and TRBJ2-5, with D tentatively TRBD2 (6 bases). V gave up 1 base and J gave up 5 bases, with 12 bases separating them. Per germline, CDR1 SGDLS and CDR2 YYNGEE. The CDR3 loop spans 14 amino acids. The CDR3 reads CASSVPSGGETQYF. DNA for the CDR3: TGTGCCAGCAGCGTACCTTCCGGAGGGGAGACCCAGTACTTC. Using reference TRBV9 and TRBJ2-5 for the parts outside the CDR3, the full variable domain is DSGVTQTPKHLITATGQRVTLRCSPRSGDLSVYWYQQSLDQGLQFLIQYYNGEERAKGNILERFSAQQFPDLHSELNLSSLELGDSALYFCASSVPSGGETQYFGPGTRLLVL.

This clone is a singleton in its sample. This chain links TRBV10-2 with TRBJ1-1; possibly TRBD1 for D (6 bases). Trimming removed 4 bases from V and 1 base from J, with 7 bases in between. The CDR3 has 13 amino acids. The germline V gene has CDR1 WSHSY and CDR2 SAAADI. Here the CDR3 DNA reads TGCGCCAGCAGTGTAGGGGGGAACACTGAAGCTTTCTTT. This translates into CASSVGGNTEAFF.

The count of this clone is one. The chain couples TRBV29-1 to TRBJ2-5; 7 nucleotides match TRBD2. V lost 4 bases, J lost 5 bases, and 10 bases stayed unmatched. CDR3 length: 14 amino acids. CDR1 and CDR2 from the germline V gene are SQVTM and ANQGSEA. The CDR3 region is CSVATSWLRETQYF. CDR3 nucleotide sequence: TGCAGCGTTGCGACTAGCTGGCTTCGGGAGACCCAGTACTTC.

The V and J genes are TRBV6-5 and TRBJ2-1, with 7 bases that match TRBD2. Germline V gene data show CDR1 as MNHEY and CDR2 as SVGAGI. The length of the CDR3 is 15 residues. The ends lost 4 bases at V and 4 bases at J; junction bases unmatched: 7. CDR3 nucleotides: TGTGCCAGCAGTTTCTTCTCTAGCGGTTACAATGAGCAGTTCTTC. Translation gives CASSFFSSGYNEQFF.